This T cell receptor beta chain appears in the sequencing data of a study of blood T cells in healthy people across ages. Samples had at least 6.5 million PBMCs isolated from them. No fewer than 5.5 micrograms of total RNA were isolated from every sample. Next came a second PCR, run for roughly 7 to 12 cycles, which used a sample-barcoded 5' primer along with a J-beta primer mix. Each CDR3 protein gets one entry after TCRdb re-called the 5' RACE reads with MiXCR. The profile shows 550,000 to 750,000 distinct CDR3 sequences, about 21% of them singletons. This clonotype showed up just a few times. The CDR3 has 15 amino acids. The ends lost 6 bases at V and 0 bases at J; junction bases unmatched: 7. Germline CDR1 DFQATT, CDR2 SNEGSKA (reference sequence).

Material for sequencing was blood. The clonotype was recovered from a man between 65 and 79 years old in good health. V gene TRBV20-1 combines with J gene TRBJ1-3, with TRBD1 identical over 8 bases. The CDR3 sequence: CSATPGQVSGNTIYF. The CDR3, as DNA: TGCAGTGCGACCCCGGGACAGGTCTCTGGAAACACCATATATTTT.